This TCR beta chain appears in the sequencing data of a study of cytomegalovirus exposure and HLA in healthy donors. Study observations and caveats: CMV serostatus alone was available as immune exposure information. Associated with cytomegalovirus, according to the listing, were 150 to 200 TCR beta chains. Later on, a genetic analysis was performed. It linked a missense variant in DCLRE1C with V- and J-gene trimming of TCR beta.

V was pared by 4 bases and J by 5 bases, with 4 bases of the junction left unmatched. This CDR3 region has 13 residues. Germline assignment: CDR1 MNHEY and CDR2 SMNVEV (reference sequence). The primer mix had 60 Vbeta and 13 Jbeta primers. Some clones are missing from TCRdb's copy, which holds only in-frame ones; the method was immunoSEQ multiplex PCR. The table lists more than 150,000 clones, over 80% of them singletons. As for this clone: The target antigen is unknown.

Sample: PBMCs. The genes are TRBV27 and TRBJ2-5; 7 bases line up with TRBD1. This clonotype was obtained from a girl aged 10-17 years in good health and CMV-seropositive. CDR3 sequence (DNA): TGTGCCAGCAGTTCGACAGGGATGGAGACCCAGTACTTC. Translating gives CASSSTGMETQYF.